The clone carrying this T cell receptor beta chain showed up just a few times. Its antigen remains unknown. The CDR3 consists of 16 residues. The germline V and J ends were trimmed by 6 bases and 4 bases, with 17 bases remaining between them. Germline CDR1 and CDR2: SGDLS and YYNGEE. These data come from a study of cytomegalovirus exposure and HLA in healthy donors. Whole-study results and caveats: Previous analysis showed most TCR beta V segments were productive about 90% or about 30% of the time. V- and J-gene trimming of TCR beta was linked (in a later analysis) to a missense DCLRE1C variant. CMV serostatus was the only immune exposure information that was available.

It was with 60 Vbeta and 13 Jbeta primers that the PCR ran. The data were produced by immunoSEQ multiplex PCR, yet TCRdb's version contains in-frame clones alone and is incomplete. Here the sample spans 110,000 to 150,000 clones, around a tenth being singletons. This TCR was sampled from a male donor in good health and CMV-seronegative. The chain carries TRBV9 and TRBJ2-6; D possibly corresponds to TRBD1 (5 bases). Sample: PBMCs. The CDR3 region is CASIRGPAAGANVLTF. DNA for the CDR3: TGTGCCAGCATTAGGGGCCCGGCGGCCGGGGCCAACGTCCTGACTTTC.